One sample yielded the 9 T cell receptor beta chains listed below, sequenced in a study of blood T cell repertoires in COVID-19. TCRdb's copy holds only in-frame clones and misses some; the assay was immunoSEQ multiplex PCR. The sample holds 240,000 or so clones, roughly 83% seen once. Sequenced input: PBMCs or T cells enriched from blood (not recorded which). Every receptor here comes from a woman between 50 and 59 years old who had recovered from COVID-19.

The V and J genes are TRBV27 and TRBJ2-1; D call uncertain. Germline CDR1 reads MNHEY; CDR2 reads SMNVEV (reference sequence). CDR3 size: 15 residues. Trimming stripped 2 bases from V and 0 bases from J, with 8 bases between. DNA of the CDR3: TGTGCCAGCAGTTTAGTTCGTTCCTCCTACAATGAGCAGTTCTTC. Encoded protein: CASSLVRSSYNEQFF.

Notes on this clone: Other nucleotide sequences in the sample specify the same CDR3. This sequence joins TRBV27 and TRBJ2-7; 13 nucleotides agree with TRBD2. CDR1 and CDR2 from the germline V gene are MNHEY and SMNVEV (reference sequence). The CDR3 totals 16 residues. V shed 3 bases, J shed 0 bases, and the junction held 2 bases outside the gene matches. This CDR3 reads CASSFRTSGSSYEQYF. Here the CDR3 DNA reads TGTGCCAGCAGTTTCCGGACTAGCGGGAGCTCCTACGAGCAGTACTTC.

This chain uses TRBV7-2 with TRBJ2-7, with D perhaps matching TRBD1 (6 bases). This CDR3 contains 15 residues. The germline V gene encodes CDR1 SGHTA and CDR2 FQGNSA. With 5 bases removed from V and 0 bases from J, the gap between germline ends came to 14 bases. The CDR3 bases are TGTGCCAGCAGCCTCCCGGAGACAGGCTCCTACGAGCAGTACTTC. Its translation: CASSLPETGSYEQYF.

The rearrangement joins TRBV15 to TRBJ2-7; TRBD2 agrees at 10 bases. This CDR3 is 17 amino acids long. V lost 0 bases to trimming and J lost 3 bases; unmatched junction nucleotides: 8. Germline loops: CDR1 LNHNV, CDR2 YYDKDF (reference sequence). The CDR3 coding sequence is TGTGCCACCAGCAGAGATCGAGGTAGGACTAGCGGCTACGAGCAGTACTTC. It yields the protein CATSRDRGRTSGYEQYF.

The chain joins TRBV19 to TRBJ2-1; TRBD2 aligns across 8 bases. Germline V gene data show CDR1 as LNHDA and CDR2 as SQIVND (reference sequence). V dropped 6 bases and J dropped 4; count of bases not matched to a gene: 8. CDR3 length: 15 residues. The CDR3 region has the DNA TGTGCCAGTAGAGCGAGCGGGGGTCCATACAATGAGCAGTTCTTC. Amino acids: CASRASGGPYNEQFF.

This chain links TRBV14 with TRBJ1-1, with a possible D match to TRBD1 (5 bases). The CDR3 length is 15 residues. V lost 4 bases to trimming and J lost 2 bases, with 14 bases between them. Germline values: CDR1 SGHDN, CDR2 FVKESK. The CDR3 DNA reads TGTGCCAGCAGCCCACCCCGGGGGGGAAACACTGAAGCTTTCTTT. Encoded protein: CASSPPRGGNTEAFF.

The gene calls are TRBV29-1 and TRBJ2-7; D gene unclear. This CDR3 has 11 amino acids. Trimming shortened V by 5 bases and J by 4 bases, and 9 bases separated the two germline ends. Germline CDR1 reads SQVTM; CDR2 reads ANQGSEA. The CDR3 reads CSVPTVYEQYF. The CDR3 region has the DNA TGCAGCGTTCCCACAGTTTACGAGCAGTACTTC.

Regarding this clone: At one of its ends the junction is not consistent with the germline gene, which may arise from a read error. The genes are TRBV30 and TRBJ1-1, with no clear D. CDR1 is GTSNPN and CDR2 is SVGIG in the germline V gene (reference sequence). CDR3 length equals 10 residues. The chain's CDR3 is CAWSKTEAFF. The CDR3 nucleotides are TGTGCCTGGAGTAAAACTGAAGCTTTTTTT.

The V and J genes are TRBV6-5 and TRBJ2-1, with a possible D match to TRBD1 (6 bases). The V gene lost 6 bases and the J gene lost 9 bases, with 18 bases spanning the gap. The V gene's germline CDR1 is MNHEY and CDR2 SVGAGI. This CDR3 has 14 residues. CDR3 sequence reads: CASSLTTGAIEQFF. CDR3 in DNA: TGTGCCAGCAGCCTTACGACAGGAGCGATTGAGCAGTTCTTC.